A single sample is the source of the 29 T cell receptor beta chains below, sequenced in a study of identical twins. MiXCR, applied by TCRdb to the 5' RACE reads, yields one record per CDR3 protein. In the table there are 450,000 to 650,000 distinct CDR3 sequences, just under 10% of which are singletons. This sample was also put to use in a study of yellow fever vaccine responses in identical twins.

Material: PBMCs. These receptors were taken from a woman between 18 and 30 years old in good health.

The chain is built from TRBV30 and TRBJ2-3; perhaps D is TRBD1 or TRBD2 (7 bases each). The CDR3 has 14 amino acids. Germline V gives CDR1 GTSNPN, CDR2 SVGIG (reference sequence). V lost 3 bases to trimming and J lost 3 bases, with 13 bases between them. CDR3 sequence: CAWRPRGGTDTQYF. The CDR3 region has the DNA TGTGCCTGGAGGCCCAGGGGGGGAACAGATACGCAGTATTTT.

This clonotype was detected only a few times. J is TRBJ1-6 and V is TRBV18, with 9 nucleotides matching TRBD1. Germline V gives CDR1 KGHSH, CDR2 LQKENI. V lost 6 bases and J lost 5; bases outside the gene matches: 5. The CDR3 runs to 15 residues. The CDR3 DNA reads as TGTGCCAGCTCTAAGGACAGGGGCGATAATTCACCCCTCCACTTT. The encoded protein is CASSKDRGDNSPLHF.

This sequence joins TRBV4-2 and TRBJ2-5; 13 bases agree with TRBD2. V lost 8 bases, J lost 7 bases, and 16 bases stayed unmatched. The CDR3 has 17 residues. Germline V gives CDR1 LGHNA, CDR2 YNFKEQ. Here the CDR3 DNA reads TGTGCCAGCCGTAGGACTAGCGGGGGTGTAGGGCGAGGGACCCAGTACTTC. Protein sequence: CASRRTSGGVGRGTQYF.

The rearrangement links TRBV3-1 to TRBJ2-7; D may be TRBD1 (5 bases). The CDR3 totals 13 residues. Germline lookup yields CDR1 LGHDT and CDR2 YNNKEL (reference sequence). Deletions cut 4 bases from V and 5 bases from J, with 12 bases between. CDR3: CASSRGHSHEQYF. The CDR3 DNA reads TGTGCCAGCAGCCGAGGACACTCTCACGAGCAGTACTTC.

This clonotype was counted a few times. The chain combines TRBV27 with TRBJ2-7; 7 bases are shared with TRBD1. This CDR3 spans 14 amino acids. Germline loops: CDR1 MNHEY, CDR2 SMNVEV (reference sequence). V dropped 5 bases and J dropped 0; count of bases not matched to a gene: 4. CDR3 in amino acids: CASSPWDSSYEQYF. The CDR3 region has the DNA TGTGCCAGCAGTCCGTGGGACAGCTCCTACGAGCAGTACTTC.

This clonotype came up a few times. The V and J genes are TRBV11-2 and TRBJ1-6; no reliable D call. V lost 6 bases and J lost 8, with 14 bases in between. The germline V gene encodes CDR1 SGHAT and CDR2 FQNNGV. CDR3 size: 14 residues. CDR3 DNA: TGTGCCAGCAGACTTACGGACCCTCATTCACCCCTCCACTTT. Translating gives CASRLTDPHSPLHF. The full variable domain, in which reference TRBV11-2 and TRBJ1-6 provide the parts outside the CDR3, is EAGVAQSPRYKIIEKRQSVAFWCNPISGHATLYWYQQILGQGPKLLIQFQNNGVVDDSQLPKDRFSAERLKGVDSTLKIQPAKLEDSAVYLCASRLTDPHSPLHFGNGTRLTVT.

This clonotype turned up a few times. This chain uses TRBV29-1 with TRBJ2-7; 9 bases are a match to TRBD1. The CDR3 consists of 17 residues. Germline V CDR1 and CDR2: SQVTM, ANQGSEA. V dropped 1 base and J dropped 3; count of bases not matched to a gene: 13. The CDR3 loop reads CSVEVGTGSEGNYEQYF. The CDR3 region has the DNA TGCAGCGTTGAAGTAGGGACAGGGTCGGAAGGTAACTACGAGCAGTACTTC.

The V call is TRBV12-5, the J call TRBJ2-3; 8 bases are shared with TRBD2. CDR3 length: 16 amino acids. The ends lost 3 bases at V and 4 bases at J; junction bases unmatched: 9. CDR1 and CDR2 from the germline V gene are LGHNT and FRNRAP. The CDR3 region has the DNA TGTGCTAGTGGTTTTTCTACGCGGGAGGAAGCAGATACGCAGTATTTT. Protein product: CASGFSTREEADTQYF. The entire variable domain, with the rest obtained from reference TRBV12-5 and TRBJ2-3, is as follows: DARVTQTPRHKVTEMGQEVTMRCQPILGHNTVFWYRQTMMQGLELLAYFRNRAPLDDSGMPKDRFSAEMPDATLATLKIQPSEPRDSAVYFCASGFSTREEADTQYFGPGTRLTVL.

The J gene is TRBJ2-1, the V gene TRBV4-1, with TRBD2 matching 8 bases. The CDR3 covers 16 residues. The J segment lost 2 bases and the V segment lost 6 bases, leaving 9 bases of the junction unmatched. Per germline, CDR1 MGHRA and CDR2 YSYEKL. CDR3 amino acids: CASRQKTGGPYNEQFF. In DNA, the CDR3 is TGCGCCAGCAGACAAAAAACGGGAGGGCCCTACAATGAGCAGTTCTTC.

This clonotype has only a few counts. The junction differs from germline at one of its ends, possibly a read error. The chain has TRBV7-7 and TRBJ2-1; D call uncertain. This CDR3 region has 13 residues. Germline CDR1 SSHAT, CDR2 FNYEAQ (reference sequence). CDR3 sequence: CASSLRNSNEQFF. As DNA, the CDR3 is TGTGCTAGCAGCTTACGGAATAGCAATGAGCAGTTCTTC.

Ten or more counts support this clonotype. This sequence joins TRBV4-1 and TRBJ2-2, with 14 bases identical to TRBD2. The trim removed 0 bases at V and 0 bases at J, leaving 9 bases unmatched. This CDR3 has 21 amino acids. In germline, CDR1 is MGHRA, CDR2 YSYEKL. In nucleotides, the CDR3 is TGCGCCAGCAGCCAAGATCTGGTTGGACTAGCGGGAGGAGCGAACACCGGGGAGCTGTTTTTT. Translation: CASSQDLVGLAGGANTGELFF.

This clonotype was counted ten times or more. The chain links TRBV7-8 to TRBJ2-3; TRBD1 is a possible D gene (6 bases). The V gene lost 5 bases and the J gene lost 0 bases, with 12 bases spanning the gap. The CDR3 runs to 15 residues. Germline V CDR1 and CDR2: SGHVS, FQNEAQ. The CDR3 here is CASSPRQGSTDTQYF. In nucleotides, the CDR3 is TGTGCCAGCAGCCCTCGGCAGGGGAGCACAGATACGCAGTATTTT.

This clonotype came up a few times. This chain connects TRBV4-1 to TRBJ2-5; D is possibly TRBD1 or TRBD2 (6 bases each). Per germline, CDR1 MGHRA and CDR2 YSYEKL. The CDR3 extends over 17 amino acids. The V end was cut by 3 bases, the J end by 6 bases, with 23 bases between. The CDR3 spells CASSQGTFAGPLQTQYF. The CDR3 region has the DNA TGCGCCAGCAGCCAGGGGACATTCGCGGGACCGTTGCAGACCCAGTACTTC.

This clonotype was counted once. The J gene is TRBJ1-3, the V gene TRBV23-1; D not resolved. Being an ORF, TRBV23-1 has a function that is uncertain. This CDR3 is built from 15 residues. Trimming removed 7 bases at V and 0 bases at J, with 13 bases between. The CDR3 bases are TGCGCCAGCATTTCCTATCTTACCTCTGGAAACACCATATATTTT. Its protein product is CASISYLTSGNTIYF.

This clonotype was recorded many times. The CDR3 here is CASSYSNRGRINQPQHF. CDR3 sequence (DNA): TGTGCCAGCAGTTACTCGAACAGGGGCCGGATAAATCAGCCCCAGCATTTT. The gene calls are TRBV6-5 and TRBJ1-5, with TRBD1 matching 7 bases. From germline, CDR1 is MNHEY and CDR2 SVGAGI. The CDR3 loop spans 17 amino acids. V trimming: 0 bases; J trimming: 4 bases; junction bases outside the gene matches: 9.

The chain uses TRBV6-6 and TRBJ2-6; D gene unclear. Looked up from germline, CDR1 is MNHNY and CDR2 is SVGAGI (reference sequence). V was pared by 6 bases and J by 2 bases, with 2 bases between. The CDR3 spans 12 residues. CDR3 sequence: CASRAGANVLTF. The DNA for the CDR3 is TGTGCCAGCAGAGCTGGGGCCAACGTCCTGACTTTC.

This clonotype was counted at least ten times. The rearrangement joins TRBV9 to TRBJ1-4; D remains unclear. V dropped 0 bases and J dropped 7 bases, with 10 bases sitting between them. Germline V gene sequence: CDR1 SGDLS, CDR2 YYNGEE. CDR3 length: 14 amino acids. CDR3 loop: CASSVGIEAEKLFF. DNA for the CDR3: TGTGCCAGCAGCGTAGGGATCGAGGCTGAAAAACTGTTTTTT.

This clonotype showed up many times. The chain has TRBV3-1 and TRBJ2-3; D remains unclear. Between the trimmed V and J ends, which lost 1 base and 0 bases, there was a span of 5 bases. The CDR3 runs to 14 residues. Germline loops: CDR1 LGHDT, CDR2 YNNKEL (reference sequence). The CDR3 DNA is TGTGCCAGCAGCCAAGGAGGCAGCACAGATACGCAGTATTTT. Its protein product is CASSQGGSTDTQYF.

This clonotype was seen many times. The chain combines TRBV12-3 or TRBV12-4 with TRBJ2-7, with D perhaps TRBD2 (6 bases). V was trimmed by 2 bases and J by 5 bases, leaving 10 bases between them. There are 13 residues in the CDR3. The CDR3 nucleotides read TGTGCCAGCAGTTTAAGGAGGGGCAACGAGCAGTACTTC. Amino acids: CASSLRRGNEQYF.

The chain links TRBV28 to TRBJ2-2, with D possibly TRBD1 on 5 matching bases. Germline V gene sequence: CDR1 MDHEN, CDR2 SYDVKM. The CDR3 sequence is 13 residues long. V dropped 6 bases and J dropped 7 bases, with 12 bases sitting between them. The CDR3 nucleotides are TGTGCCAGCAGGCGGCCAGGGATCGGGGAGCTGTTTTTT. Protein sequence: CASRRPGIGELFF.

The chain has TRBV3-1 and TRBJ2-1; no definite D call. The CDR3 spans 13 residues. The V gene lost 1 base and the J gene lost 6 bases, with 7 bases spanning the gap. Germline V gene sequence: CDR1 LGHDT, CDR2 YNNKEL (reference sequence). The CDR3 DNA reads TGTGCCAGCAGCCAAGCTCCCGGCAATGAGCAGTTCTTC. Its translation is CASSQAPGNEQFF.

This rearrangement joins TRBV6-2 or TRBV6-3 to TRBJ2-2; perhaps D is TRBD1 or TRBD2 (5 bases each). Trimming took off 6 bases at V and 3 bases at J, with 20 bases between the two ends. CDR3 length: 17 residues. The V gene's germline CDR1 is MNHEY and CDR2 SVGEGT. The CDR3 DNA reads TGTGCCAGCAGCCGCGCAGGGAGACGCTCTGACACCGGGGAGCTGTTTTTT. This gives the protein CASSRAGRRSDTGELFF.

The V and J genes are TRBV4-1 and TRBJ2-7; a possible D gene is TRBD2 (5 bases). The germline V gene encodes CDR1 MGHRA and CDR2 YSYEKL. The CDR3 length is 15 residues. The ends were cut back, 5 bases at V and 0 bases at J, with 14 bases in the middle. This CDR3 is CASSDIVRDSYEQYF. The CDR3 region has the DNA TGCGCCAGCAGCGACATCGTCCGGGACTCCTACGAGCAGTACTTC.

This clonotype was detected ten times or more. The rearrangement uses TRBV10-3 and TRBJ2-3; TRBD2 agrees at 8 bases. Per the germline V gene, CDR1 is ENHRY and CDR2 is SYGVKD. This CDR3 contains 13 residues. Trimming cost V 9 bases and J 5 bases; bases outside gene matches: 7. CDR3 DNA: TGTGCCATGGGCAGCGGGAGTGTAGATACGCAGTATTTT. This sequence encodes CAMGSGSVDTQYF.

This clonotype has ten or more counts. V is TRBV9 and J is TRBJ2-2; D may be TRBD1 (6 bases). Trimming removed 3 bases at V and 6 bases at J, with 12 bases between. CDR1 and CDR2 (germline): SGDLS, YYNGEE. CDR3 size: 14 residues. CDR3 sequence reads: CASSAGQRAGELFF. The DNA for the CDR3 is TGTGCCAGCAGCGCCGGACAGAGGGCCGGGGAGCTGTTTTTT.

The table lists this clonotype with many counts. This chain connects TRBV6-1 to TRBJ2-1; 13 bases agree with TRBD2. The CDR3 sequence is 18 residues long. Germline V gene sequence: CDR1 MNHNS, CDR2 SASEGT. The trim removed 1 base at V and 6 bases at J, leaving 9 bases unmatched. Here the CDR3 reads CASSEVTGLAGVGNEQFF. CDR3 nucleotides: TGTGCCAGCAGTGAAGTGACCGGACTAGCGGGAGTCGGCAATGAGCAGTTCTTC.

This clonotype was counted at least ten times. The chain is built from TRBV29-1 and TRBJ2-1, with 10 bases that match TRBD2. Germline loops: CDR1 SQVTM, CDR2 ANQGSEA. CDR3 length: 14 amino acids. With V trimmed by 7 bases and J by 4 bases, 7 bases remained unmatched. CDR3 amino acids: CSAIGTSVYNEQFF. The CDR3, as DNA: TGCAGCGCAATCGGGACTAGCGTTTACAATGAGCAGTTCTTC.

This clonotype was seen ten or more times. This chain uses TRBV2 with TRBJ2-7, with 11 bases lining up with TRBD2. Germline V CDR1 and CDR2: SNHLY, FYNNEI. This CDR3 region has 15 residues. V lost 7 bases and J lost 3; bases outside the gene matches: 8. The CDR3 coding sequence is TGTGCCAGCAAAAAGGGACTAGCGGAAAACTACGAGCAGTACTTC. Protein sequence: CASKKGLAENYEQYF.

This clonotype has a handful of counts. The V gene is TRBV7-2, the J gene TRBJ2-7; D is perhaps TRBD1 (6 bases). The CDR3 totals 15 residues. Germline assignment: CDR1 SGHTA and CDR2 FQGNSA. V was cut by 4 bases and J by 3 bases, with 16 bases left in between. CDR3 DNA sequence: TGTGCCAGCAGCTCAGACAGGTCGATGAGCTACGAGCAGTACTTC. This sequence encodes CASSSDRSMSYEQYF.